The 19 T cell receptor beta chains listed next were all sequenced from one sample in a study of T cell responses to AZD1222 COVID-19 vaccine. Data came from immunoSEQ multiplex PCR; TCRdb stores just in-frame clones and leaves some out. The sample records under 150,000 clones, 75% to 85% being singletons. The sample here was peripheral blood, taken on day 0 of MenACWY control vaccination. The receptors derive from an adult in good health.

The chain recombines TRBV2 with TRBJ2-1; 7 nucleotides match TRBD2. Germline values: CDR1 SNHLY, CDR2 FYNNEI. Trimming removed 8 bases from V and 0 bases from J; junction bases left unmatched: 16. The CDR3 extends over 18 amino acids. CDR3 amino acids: CASFPLAGRISSYNEQFF. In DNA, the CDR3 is TGTGCCAGCTTTCCCTTAGCGGGCCGTATTAGCTCCTACAATGAGCAGTTCTTC.

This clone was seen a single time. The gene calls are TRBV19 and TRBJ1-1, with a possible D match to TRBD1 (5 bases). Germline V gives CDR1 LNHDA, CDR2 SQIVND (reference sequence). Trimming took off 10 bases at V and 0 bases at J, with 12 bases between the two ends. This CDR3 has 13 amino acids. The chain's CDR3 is CATTSGVNTEAFF. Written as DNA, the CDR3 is TGTGCCACTACGTCGGGGGTGAACACTGAAGCTTTCTTT.

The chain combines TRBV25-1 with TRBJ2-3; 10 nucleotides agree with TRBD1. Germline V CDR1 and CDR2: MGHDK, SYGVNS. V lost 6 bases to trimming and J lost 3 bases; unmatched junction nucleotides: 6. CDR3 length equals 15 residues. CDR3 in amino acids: CASSGTGVLTDTQYF. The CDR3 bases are TGTGCCAGCAGCGGGACAGGGGTGTTAACAGATACGCAGTATTTT.

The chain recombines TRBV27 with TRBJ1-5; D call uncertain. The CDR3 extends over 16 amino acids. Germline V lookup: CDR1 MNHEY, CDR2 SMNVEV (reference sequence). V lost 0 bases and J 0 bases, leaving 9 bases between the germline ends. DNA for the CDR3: TGTGCCAGCAGTTTATCAGGGAGTTATAGCAATCAGCCCCAGCATTTT. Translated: CASSLSGSYSNQPQHF.

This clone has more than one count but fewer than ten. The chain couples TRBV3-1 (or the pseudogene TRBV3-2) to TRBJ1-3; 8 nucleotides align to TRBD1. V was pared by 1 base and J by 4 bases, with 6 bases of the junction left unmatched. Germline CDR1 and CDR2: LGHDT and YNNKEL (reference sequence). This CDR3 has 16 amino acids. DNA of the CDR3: TGTGCCAGCAGCCAAGCAGGGGGCTTCTCGGGAAACACCATATATTTT. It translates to CASSQAGGFSGNTIYF.

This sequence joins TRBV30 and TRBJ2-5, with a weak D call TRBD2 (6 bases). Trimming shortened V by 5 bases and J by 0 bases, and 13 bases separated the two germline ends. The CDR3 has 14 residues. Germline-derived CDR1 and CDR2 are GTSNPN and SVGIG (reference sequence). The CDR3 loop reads CAWGGGRNQETQYF. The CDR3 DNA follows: TGTGCCTGGGGGGGTGGGAGGAACCAAGAGACCCAGTACTTC.

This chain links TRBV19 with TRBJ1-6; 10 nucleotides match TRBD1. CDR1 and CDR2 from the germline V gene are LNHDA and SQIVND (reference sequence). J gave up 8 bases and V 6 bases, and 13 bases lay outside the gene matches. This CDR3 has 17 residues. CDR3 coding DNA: TGTGCCAGTAGCAACCCGGGACAGGGGTTCGGGTATTCACCCCTCCACTTT. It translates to CASSNPGQGFGYSPLHF. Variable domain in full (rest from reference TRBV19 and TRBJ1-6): DGGITQSPKYLFRKEGQNVTLSCEQNLNHDAMYWYRQDPGQGLRLIYYSQIVNDFQKGDIAEGYSVSREKKESFPLTVTSAQKNPTAFYLCASSNPGQGFGYSPLHFGNGTRLTVT.

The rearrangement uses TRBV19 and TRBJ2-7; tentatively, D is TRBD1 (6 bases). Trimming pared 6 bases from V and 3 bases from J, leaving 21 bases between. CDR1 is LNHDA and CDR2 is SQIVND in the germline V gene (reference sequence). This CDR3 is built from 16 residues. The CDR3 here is CASSKGSQGINYEQYF. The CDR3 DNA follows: TGTGCCAGTAGCAAGGGATCACAGGGAATCAACTACGAGCAGTACTTC.

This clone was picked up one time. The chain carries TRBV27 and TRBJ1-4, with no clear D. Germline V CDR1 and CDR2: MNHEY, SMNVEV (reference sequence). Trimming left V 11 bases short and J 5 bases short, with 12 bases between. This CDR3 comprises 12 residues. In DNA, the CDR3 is TGTGCCGTCGTGAGTAGGAATGAAAAACTGTTTTTT. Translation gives CAVVSRNEKLFF.

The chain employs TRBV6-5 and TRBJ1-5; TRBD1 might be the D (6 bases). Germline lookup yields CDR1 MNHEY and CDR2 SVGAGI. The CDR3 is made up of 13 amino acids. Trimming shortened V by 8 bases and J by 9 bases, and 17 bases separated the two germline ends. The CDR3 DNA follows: TGTGCCAGCTCAGGGGTAGGGTCGGGGCCCCAGCATTTT. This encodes CASSGVGSGPQHF.

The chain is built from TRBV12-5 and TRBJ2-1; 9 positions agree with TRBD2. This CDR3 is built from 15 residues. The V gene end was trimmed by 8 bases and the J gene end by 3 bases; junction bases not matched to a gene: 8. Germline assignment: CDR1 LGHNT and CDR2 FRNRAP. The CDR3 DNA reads TGTGCTAGTACTACATCTAGCGGGATCTACAATGAGCAGTTCTTC. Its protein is CASTTSSGIYNEQFF.

The CDR3, as DNA: TGTGCCAGCAGCCCATACCGGCCGTACAATGAGCAGTTCTTC. Amino acid sequence: CASSPYRPYNEQFF. This sequence joins TRBV13 and TRBJ2-1; D is unclear. Trimming removed 5 bases from V and 4 bases from J, with 12 bases in between. The V gene's germline CDR1 is PRHDT and CDR2 FYEKMQ (reference sequence). The CDR3 runs to 14 residues.

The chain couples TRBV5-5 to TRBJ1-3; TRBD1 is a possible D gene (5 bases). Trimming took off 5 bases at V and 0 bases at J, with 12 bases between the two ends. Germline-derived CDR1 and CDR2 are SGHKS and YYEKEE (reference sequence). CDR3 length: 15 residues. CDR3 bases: TGTGCCAGCAGTAATAGACAGCACTCTGGAAACACCATATATTTT. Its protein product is CASSNRQHSGNTIYF.

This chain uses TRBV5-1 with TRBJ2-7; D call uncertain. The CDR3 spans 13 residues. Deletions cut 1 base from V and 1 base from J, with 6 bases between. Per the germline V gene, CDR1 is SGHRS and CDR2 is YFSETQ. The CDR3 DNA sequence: TGCGCCAGCAGCTTGTTAACGTCCTACGAGCAGTACTTC. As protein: CASSLLTSYEQYF. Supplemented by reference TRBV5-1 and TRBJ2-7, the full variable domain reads KAGVTQTPRYLIKTRGQQVTLSCSPISGHRSVSWYQQTPGQGLQFLFEYFSETQRNKGNFPGRFSGRQFSNSRSEMNVSTLELGDSALYLCASSLLTSYEQYFGPGTRLTVT.

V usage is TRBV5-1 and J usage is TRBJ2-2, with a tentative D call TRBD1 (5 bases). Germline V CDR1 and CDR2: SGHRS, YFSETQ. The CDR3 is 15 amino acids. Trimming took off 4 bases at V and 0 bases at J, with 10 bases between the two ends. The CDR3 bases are TGCGCCAGCAGCCCGACAGTCTCGAACACCGGGGAGCTGTTTTTT. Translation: CASSPTVSNTGELFF.

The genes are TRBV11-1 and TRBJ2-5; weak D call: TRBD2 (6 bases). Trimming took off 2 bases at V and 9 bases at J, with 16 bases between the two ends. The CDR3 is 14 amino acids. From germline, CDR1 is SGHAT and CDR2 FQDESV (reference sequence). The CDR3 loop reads CASSLFGAGSAQYF. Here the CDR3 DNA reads TGTGCCAGCAGCTTATTCGGCGCGGGGTCGGCCCAGTACTTC.

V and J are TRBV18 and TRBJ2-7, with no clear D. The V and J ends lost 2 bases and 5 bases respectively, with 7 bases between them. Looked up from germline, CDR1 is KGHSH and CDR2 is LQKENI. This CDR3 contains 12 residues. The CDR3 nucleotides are TGTGCCAGCTCACCATATGGGAACGAGCAGTACTTC. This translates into CASSPYGNEQYF.

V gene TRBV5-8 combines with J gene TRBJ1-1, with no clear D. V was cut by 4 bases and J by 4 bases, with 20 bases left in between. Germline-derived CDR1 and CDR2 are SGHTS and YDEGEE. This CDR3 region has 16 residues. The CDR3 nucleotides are TGTGCCAGCAGCCGAAGCGGACGGGCCTGGGGCACTGAAGCTTTCTTT. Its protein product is CASSRSGRAWGTEAFF.

This CDR3 reads CASSTGGLTEAFF. CDR3 nucleotide sequence: TGTGCCAGCAGCACAGGGGGGTTGACTGAAGCTTTCTTT. The V call is TRBV6-5, the J call TRBJ1-1; TRBD1 agrees at 8 bases. The germline CDR1 and CDR2 sequences are MNHEY and SVGAGI. After removal of 6 bases from V and 5 bases from J, the junction contained 5 bases not matched to a gene. The CDR3 is made up of 13 amino acids.